This T cell receptor (beta chain) was recorded in a study of blood T cells in healthy people across ages. For the study at large: Capture by template switching was about one barcoded beta molecule per two T cells.

Sample-barcoded 5' priming and a J-beta primer mix drove a second PCR of roughly 7 to 11 cycles. A template-switch adaptor containing 12 random nucleotides labeled each cDNA molecule. A minimum of 3 million CDR3-containing paired-end reads was obtained for each sample. TCRdb redid the calling of the 5' RACE reads with MiXCR, one entry per CDR3 protein. The sample yields about 1.8 million distinct CDR3 sequences, around half seen once. Each sample provided at least 5 micrograms of extracted total RNA. Deletions cut 7 bases from V and 2 bases from J, with 11 bases between. The CDR3 spans 12 residues. Germline V gene sequence: CDR1 SQVTM, CDR2 ANQGSEA.

V gene TRBV29-1 combines with J gene TRBJ1-2, with unresolved D. Material for sequencing was blood. This clonotype was obtained from a woman between 40 and 55 years old in good health. The CDR3 loop reads CSAQAVNYGYTF. CDR3 coding DNA: TGCAGCGCCCAAGCAGTCAACTATGGCTACACCTTC. Combining the CDR3 with reference TRBV29-1 and TRBJ1-2 gives the whole variable domain SAVISQKPSRDICQRGTSLTIQCQVDSQVTMMFWYRQQPGQSLTLIATANQGSEATYESGFVIDKFPISRPNLTFSTLTVSNMSPEDSSIYLCSAQAVNYGYTFGSGTRLTVV.